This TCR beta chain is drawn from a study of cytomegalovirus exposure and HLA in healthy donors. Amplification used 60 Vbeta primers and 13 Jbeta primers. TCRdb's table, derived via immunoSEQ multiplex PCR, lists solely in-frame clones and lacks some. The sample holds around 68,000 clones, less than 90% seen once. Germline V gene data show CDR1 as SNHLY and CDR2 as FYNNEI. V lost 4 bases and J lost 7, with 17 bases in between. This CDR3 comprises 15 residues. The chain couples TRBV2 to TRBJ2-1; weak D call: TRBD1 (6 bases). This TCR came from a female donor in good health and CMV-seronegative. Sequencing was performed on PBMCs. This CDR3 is CASSATGLSTNEQFF. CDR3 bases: TGTGCCAGCAGTGCAACAGGGCTAAGTACGAATGAGCAGTTCTTC.